This TCR beta chain is drawn from a study of Graves' ophthalmopathy and Graves' hyperthyroidism. Transcripts of RNA were the source for amplifying TCR beta CDR3 regions. HTBI primers were used in a first-round RT-PCR, which preceded a second-round multiplex PCR. MiXCR, run by TCRdb on the multiplex PCR reads, gives a single entry per CDR3 protein. The table has about 24,000 distinct CDR3 sequences, approximately 48% seen once. Hyperthyroidism qualified as stable when ophthalmopathy did not develop within 18 months of follow-up. V lost 0 bases to trimming and J lost 4 bases, with 3 bases between them. This CDR3 is built from 12 residues. CDR1 is ENHRY, CDR2 SYGVKD, per germline.

The chain links TRBV10-3 to TRBJ2-5; no reliable D call. The sample consisted of peripheral blood. The source is an adult woman with stable Graves' hyperthyroidism. CDR3 residues: CAISESGETQYF. The CDR3 DNA reads TGTGCCATCAGTGAGTCCGGAGAGACCCAGTACTTC.